What follows are 27 T cell receptor beta chains derived from one specimen sequenced in a study of cytomegalovirus exposure and HLA in healthy donors. TCRdb's copy holds only in-frame clones and misses some; the assay was immunoSEQ multiplex PCR. The sample includes about 120,000 clones, over 85% of them seen just once. Sequenced: PBMCs. Receptor source: a woman between 18 and 29 years old in good health and CMV-seronegative.

The V gene is TRBV28, the J gene TRBJ2-7, with no clear D. The CDR3 is 14 residues long. Germline lookup yields CDR1 MDHEN and CDR2 SYDVKM. The V and J ends lost 2 bases and 5 bases respectively, with 13 bases between them. The CDR3 region has the DNA TGTGCCAGCAGTTTAGGCCTTCCCTTGGACGAGCAGTACTTC. Translated: CASSLGLPLDEQYF.

The gene calls are TRBV7-8 and TRBJ1-2, with D possibly being TRBD1 (6 bases). This CDR3 spans 14 amino acids. Germline CDR1 and CDR2: SGHVS and FQNEAQ. The V end lost 5 bases, the J end lost 1 base, and 11 bases lay between the germline ends. The DNA of the CDR3 is TGTGCCAGCAGCGTAGGACAGTTTAACTATGGCTACACCTTC. It is translated as CASSVGQFNYGYTF.

The chain couples TRBV6-1 to TRBJ2-3, with TRBD2 identical over 12 bases. The CDR3 contains 17 residues. V shed 3 bases, J shed 4 bases, and the junction held 8 bases outside the gene matches. Germline assignment: CDR1 MNHNS and CDR2 SASEGT. CDR3: CASSDAASGGGADTQYF. In DNA form, the CDR3 reads TGTGCCAGCAGTGACGCAGCTAGCGGGGGGGGAGCAGATACGCAGTATTTT.

The V call is TRBV6-1, the J call TRBJ2-3; D call uncertain. Germline V CDR1 and CDR2: MNHNS, SASEGT. The germline V and J ends were trimmed by 2 bases and 0 bases, with 3 bases remaining between them. CDR3 size: 13 residues. The chain's CDR3 is CASSEPSTDTQYF. The CDR3 DNA sequence: TGTGCCAGCAGTGAACCAAGCACAGATACGCAGTATTTT.

The chain recombines TRBV4-1 with TRBJ2-7; TRBD2 agrees at 9 bases. This CDR3 spans 15 amino acids. CDR1 is MGHRA, CDR2 YSYEKL, per germline. The J segment lost 2 bases and the V segment lost 1 base, leaving 3 bases of the junction unmatched. CDR3 sequence reads: CASSQGLAETYEQYF. The CDR3, as DNA: TGCGCCAGCAGCCAAGGACTAGCGGAGACCTACGAGCAGTACTTC.

The CDR3 here is CASSSILVNRDGELFF. The CDR3 DNA reads TGTGCCAGCAGTTCTATTTTAGTGAATCGCGACGGGGAGCTGTTTTTT. The chain links TRBV7-9 to TRBJ2-2; D remains unclear. The germline V gene has CDR1 SEHNR and CDR2 FQNEAQ (reference sequence). This CDR3 is 16 amino acids long. V was trimmed by 6 bases and J by 7 bases, leaving 21 bases between them.

The chain employs TRBV4-3 and TRBJ1-3; no clear D gene. This CDR3 comprises 13 residues. V dropped 0 bases and J dropped 5 bases, with 5 bases sitting between them. Germline CDR1 LGHNA, CDR2 YSLEER. CDR3 residues: CASSQDRRNTIYF. In DNA, the CDR3 is TGCGCCAGCAGCCAAGATCGTAGAAACACCATATATTTT.

This clone turned up a few times. V usage is TRBV10-1 and J usage is TRBJ2-7; TRBD1 is a possible D gene (6 bases). The CDR3 contains 15 residues. Deletions cut 3 bases from V and 6 bases from J, with 18 bases between. Germline CDR1 is WNHNN and CDR2 is SYGVQD (reference sequence). DNA of the CDR3: TGCGCCAGCAGTGATTACACTCCAGGGGAATCCGAGCAGTACTTC. This sequence encodes CASSDYTPGESEQYF.

The genes are TRBV18 and TRBJ2-7, with a weak D call TRBD1 (6 bases). Germline CDR1 is KGHSH and CDR2 is LQKENI. V was cut by 2 bases and J by 6 bases, with 20 bases left in between. The CDR3 is 16 residues long. The CDR3 sequence: CASSPTTQGMVGEQYF. The CDR3, as DNA: TGTGCCAGCTCACCAACGACACAGGGTATGGTTGGCGAGCAGTACTTC.

The rearrangement joins TRBV13 to TRBJ1-5; D is perhaps TRBD1 (5 bases). Germline loops: CDR1 PRHDT, CDR2 FYEKMQ (reference sequence). CDR3 length: 13 amino acids. The germline V and J ends were trimmed by 4 bases and 6 bases, with 10 bases remaining between them. Here the CDR3 reads CASSYGGGQPQHF. The CDR3 DNA sequence: TGTGCCAGCAGCTACGGGGGGGGTCAGCCCCAGCATTTT.

The rearrangement links TRBV7-8 to TRBJ2-3, with D perhaps matching TRBD2 (5 bases). The V and J ends lost 5 bases and 1 base respectively, with 13 bases between them. The CDR3 loop spans 15 amino acids. Germline CDR1 and CDR2: SGHVS and FQNEAQ. CDR3 protein: CASSPKRIRTDTQYF. Written as DNA, the CDR3 is TGTGCCAGCAGCCCAAAGCGGATTCGCACAGATACGCAGTATTTT.

The chain links TRBV28 to TRBJ1-5, with D possibly matching TRBD1 (5 bases). V was pared by 3 bases and J by 6 bases, with 18 bases between. CDR1 is MDHEN, CDR2 SYDVKM, per germline. The CDR3 extends over 16 amino acids. The chain's CDR3 is CASSFGGSGSSQPQHF. The CDR3 DNA reads TGTGCCAGCAGTTTCGGGGGATCGGGCAGTAGTCAGCCCCAGCATTTT.

The rearrangement links TRBV18 to TRBJ1-2; 9 bases match TRBD1. The CDR3 runs to 14 residues. J gave up 6 bases and V 6 bases, and 8 bases lay outside the gene matches. Germline V gives CDR1 KGHSH, CDR2 LQKENI. The CDR3 loop reads CASSSGTGNDGYTF. The CDR3 DNA follows: TGTGCCAGCTCTTCCGGGACAGGGAACGATGGCTACACCTTC.

This rearrangement joins TRBV11-2 to TRBJ2-5; 12 bases agree with TRBD2. The CDR3 runs to 15 residues. The trim removed 3 bases at V and 3 bases at J, leaving 2 bases unmatched. Germline assignment: CDR1 SGHAT and CDR2 FQNNGV. The CDR3 DNA reads TGTGCCAGCAGCTTTAGGACTAGCGGGGAAGAGACCCAGTACTTC. Its translation: CASSFRTSGEETQYF.

This clone was seen a handful of times. The rearrangement joins TRBV29-1 to TRBJ2-3; D is perhaps TRBD1 (5 bases). V was shortened by 0 bases and J by 1 base, with 5 bases between the two germline ends. Germline V gives CDR1 SQVTM, CDR2 ANQGSEA. CDR3 size: 13 residues. The CDR3 here is CSVEEQGTDTQYF. In nucleotides, the CDR3 is TGCAGCGTTGAAGAACAGGGCACAGATACGCAGTATTTT.

This clone was seen a single time. The CDR3 spells CASSQDSTGTEAFF. The CDR3 DNA is TGTGCCAGCAGTCAGGACAGTACGGGCACTGAAGCTTTCTTT. The chain is built from TRBV6-5 and TRBJ1-1, with a tentative D call TRBD1 (6 bases). V was pared by 5 bases and J by 4 bases, with 14 bases between. The CDR3 is 14 residues long. CDR1 MNHEY and CDR2 SVGAGI come from the germline V gene.

This sequence joins TRBV5-1 and TRBJ1-1; D perhaps matches TRBD1 (5 bases). Germline CDR1 is SGHRS and CDR2 is YFSETQ. V was cut by 4 bases and J by 10 bases, with 14 bases left in between. The CDR3 is made up of 12 amino acids. In nucleotides, the CDR3 is TGCGCCAGCAGCCCTTCGGGGGTAAGAGCTTTCTTT. This translates into CASSPSGVRAFF.

The genes are TRBV11-2 and TRBJ1-2; the D gene is possibly TRBD1 (5 bases). This CDR3 comprises 18 residues. V shed 5 bases and J shed 4 bases, with 26 bases lying between them. Germline V CDR1 and CDR2: SGHAT, FQNNGV. The CDR3, as DNA: TGTGCCAGCAGCCCTAGGCGATTGACGGGAGTCAGGGTCTATGGCTACACCTTC. Its protein product is CASSPRRLTGVRVYGYTF.

The CDR3: CASSPNSISGANVLTF. CDR3 DNA: TGTGCCAGCAGTCCGAACAGTATCTCTGGGGCCAACGTCCTGACTTTC. The chain couples TRBV5-6 to TRBJ2-6, with D hard to call. Germline V lookup: CDR1 SGHDT, CDR2 YYEEEE. Trimming pared 5 bases from V and 0 bases from J, leaving 12 bases between. The CDR3 contains 16 residues.

This clone showed up just once. The chain couples TRBV10-3 to TRBJ2-3, with 12 bases identical to TRBD2. Germline V CDR1 and CDR2: ENHRY, SYGVKD. This CDR3 has 18 residues. V shed 2 bases and J 2 bases; nucleotides not matched to a gene: 8. The CDR3 loop reads CAISERTSGIGDTDTQYF. In DNA form, the CDR3 reads TGTGCCATCAGTGAGAGGACTAGCGGGATCGGGGACACAGATACGCAGTATTTT.

The gene calls are TRBV4-1 and TRBJ2-1; 7 positions match TRBD1. The CDR3 runs to 19 residues. V was pared by 5 bases and J by 8 bases, with 24 bases of the junction left unmatched. Germline values: CDR1 MGHRA, CDR2 YSYEKL. The CDR3 loop reads CASSEMTGQILKGQYEQFF. The CDR3, as DNA: TGCGCCAGCAGCGAAATGACAGGGCAAATCCTCAAGGGACAATATGAGCAGTTCTTC.

The chain uses TRBV19 and TRBJ2-5; 7 bases fit TRBD1. CDR3 length: 17 amino acids. The germline V gene has CDR1 LNHDA and CDR2 SQIVND (reference sequence). Germline trimming cut 0 bases from V and 0 bases from J; bases unmatched to any gene: 7. CDR3 nucleotide sequence: TGTGCCAGTAGTATAGAAGGGGGCAGGTGGTACCAAGAGACCCAGTACTTC. It yields the protein CASSIEGGRWYQETQYF.

This clone was observed once. The genes are TRBV6-5 and TRBJ1-1, with D tentatively TRBD1 (6 bases). Between the trimmed V and J ends, which lost 2 bases and 3 bases, there was a span of 7 bases. Germline CDR1 MNHEY, CDR2 SVGAGI. CDR3 length: 13 residues. As DNA, the CDR3 is TGTGCCAGCAGTTACGAGGGGGACACTGAAGCTTTCTTT. Protein sequence: CASSYEGDTEAFF.

J is TRBJ2-2 and V is TRBV4-3, with 12 bases aligning to TRBD2. From germline, CDR1 is LGHNA and CDR2 YSLEER. The CDR3 consists of 17 residues. V trimming: 1 base; J trimming: 6 bases; junction bases outside the gene matches: 6. CDR3 amino acids: CASSQVLAGGPPGELFF. The CDR3 DNA sequence: TGCGCCAGCAGCCAAGTCCTAGCGGGAGGGCCCCCCGGGGAGCTGTTTTTT.

The genes are TRBV4-1 and TRBJ2-1; D ambiguous. CDR1 is MGHRA and CDR2 is YSYEKL in the germline V gene. Trimming took off 1 base at V and 6 bases at J, with 7 bases between the two ends. The CDR3 runs to 13 residues. CDR3: CASSQVWANEQFF. Written as DNA, the CDR3 is TGCGCCAGCAGCCAAGTGTGGGCCAATGAGCAGTTCTTC.

V is TRBV7-8 and J is TRBJ2-1; 7 bases are a match to TRBD2. This CDR3 is 14 amino acids long. Germline-derived CDR1 and CDR2 are SGHVS and FQNEAQ. The V gene end was trimmed by 1 base and the J gene end by 9 bases; junction bases not matched to a gene: 6. The CDR3 sequence is CASSLGAGVGEQFF. DNA of the CDR3: TGTGCCAGCAGCTTAGGTGCGGGAGTAGGTGAGCAGTTCTTC.

CDR3 residues: CASSASGLAGRSSYNEQFF. CDR3 in DNA: TGTGCCAGCAGCGCCTCGGGACTAGCGGGGAGAAGTTCCTACAATGAGCAGTTCTTC. The chain uses TRBV13 and TRBJ2-1, with 13 bases that match TRBD2. The germline gives CDR1 PRHDT, CDR2 FYEKMQ (reference sequence). The V and J ends lost 5 bases and 1 base, in that order; junction bases with no gene match: 11. The CDR3 is made up of 19 amino acids. Combining the CDR3 with reference TRBV13 and TRBJ2-1 gives the whole variable domain AAGVIQSPRHLIKEKRETATLKCYPIPRHDTVYWYQQGPGQDPQFLISFYEKMQSDKGSIPDRFSAQQFSDYHSELNMSSLELGDSALYFCASSASGLAGRSSYNEQFFGPGTRLTVL.